The 26 T cell receptor beta chains listed next were all sequenced from one sample in a study of blood T cell repertoires in COVID-19. Sequencing used immunoSEQ multiplex PCR; TCRdb keeps in-frame clones, though not all of them. The data show about 99,000 clones, 70% to 90% seen once. The sequenced sample was peripheral blood. These receptors were collected from a man aged 45-65 years in a cohort sampled during active COVID-19.

The chain employs TRBV27 and TRBJ1-6; D is possibly TRBD1 (5 bases). The CDR3 is made up of 15 amino acids. Deletions cut 0 bases from V and 7 bases from J, with 10 bases between. Germline CDR1 reads MNHEY; CDR2 reads SMNVEV (reference sequence). In DNA, the CDR3 is TGTGCCAGCAGTTTATCGCCCCAGGGAAATTCACCCCTCCACTTT. Residues: CASSLSPQGNSPLHF.

J is TRBJ2-3 and V is TRBV18, with D maybe TRBD2 (5 bases). In germline, CDR1 is KGHSH, CDR2 LQKENI. With 3 bases removed from V and 0 bases from J, the gap between germline ends came to 10 bases. CDR3 size: 15 residues. CDR3 in amino acids: CASSPRGISTDTQYF. The CDR3 region has the DNA TGTGCCAGCTCACCCCGAGGGATTAGCACAGATACGCAGTATTTT.

The chain links TRBV28 to TRBJ2-1; 11 nucleotides agree with TRBD1. The germline V gene has CDR1 MDHEN and CDR2 SYDVKM. V was pared by 7 bases and J by 3 bases, with 5 bases of the junction left unmatched. The CDR3 totals 15 residues. Here the CDR3 DNA reads TGTGCCAGCACCACGGGACAGGGGGGCTACAATGAGCAGTTCTTC. Protein sequence: CASTTGQGGYNEQFF.

V gene TRBV12-5 combines with J gene TRBJ1-1; the D gene is possibly TRBD1 (6 bases). CDR3 length: 15 amino acids. V shed 0 bases and J shed 6 bases, with 14 bases lying between them. CDR1 and CDR2 from the germline V gene are LGHNT and FRNRAP. The CDR3 region is CASGLVRGAKAEAFF. The CDR3 region has the DNA TGTGCTAGTGGTTTGGTACGGGGGGCGAAGGCTGAAGCTTTCTTT.

The chain carries TRBV6-6 and TRBJ1-2, with a weak D call TRBD1 (5 bases). Per germline, CDR1 MNHNY and CDR2 SVGAGI (reference sequence). This CDR3 contains 13 residues. Trimming stripped 6 bases from V and 4 bases from J, with 12 bases between. The CDR3 sequence is CASRGRGSYGYTF. The CDR3 DNA follows: TGTGCCAGCAGGGGCCGGGGGTCCTATGGCTACACCTTC.

V and J are TRBV28 and TRBJ1-2; D is undetermined. Trimming shortened V by 6 bases and J by 7 bases, and 15 bases separated the two germline ends. In germline, CDR1 is MDHEN, CDR2 SYDVKM. CDR3 length equals 13 residues. The CDR3 nucleotides read TGTGCCAGCAGCTCTACCAATGAGCTTGGCTACACCTTC. Amino acid sequence: CASSSTNELGYTF.

J is TRBJ1-1 and V is TRBV28, with 12 positions matching TRBD1. Germline V gene sequence: CDR1 MDHEN, CDR2 SYDVKM. This CDR3 has 15 residues. V shed 5 bases, J shed 11 bases, and the junction held 12 bases outside the gene matches. CDR3 loop: CASSVPGTGGTGAFF. CDR3 DNA: TGTGCCAGCAGTGTCCCCGGGACAGGGGGCACAGGTGCTTTCTTT.

The rearrangement joins TRBV7-9 to TRBJ2-1, with TRBD2 as a possible D gene (7 bases). Per the germline V gene, CDR1 is SEHNR and CDR2 is FQNEAQ (reference sequence). This CDR3 comprises 14 residues. The germline V and J ends were trimmed by 6 bases and 6 bases, with 15 bases remaining between them. CDR3 coding DNA: TGTGCCAGCAGGCTTGGGGGGGCCCTCAATGAGCAGTTCTTC. Residues: CASRLGGALNEQFF.

The rearrangement joins TRBV4-2 to TRBJ2-2; TRBD1 matches 8 bases. Germline V gene sequence: CDR1 LGHNA, CDR2 YNFKEQ. This CDR3 has 16 amino acids. The junction had 7 bases not matched to a gene; V was cut back by 4 bases and J by 3 bases. The CDR3 reads CASSPRAGGYTGELFF. The CDR3, as DNA: TGTGCCAGCAGCCCCCGGGCAGGGGGCTACACCGGGGAGCTGTTTTTT.

The chain is built from TRBV5-1 and TRBJ2-2, with a possible D match to TRBD2 (6 bases). Germline loops: CDR1 SGHRS, CDR2 YFSETQ. The CDR3 totals 13 residues. V lost 4 bases and J lost 8, with 12 bases in between. The CDR3 DNA reads TGCGCCAGCAGCCTACGGGCGGGGGGGGAGCTGTTTTTT. Encoded protein: CASSLRAGGELFF.

This chain uses TRBV2 with TRBJ2-1, with 14 bases fitting TRBD2. CDR1 and CDR2 from the germline V gene are SNHLY and FYNNEI. Trimming at V came to 8 bases and at J to 8 bases, leaving 8 bases not matched to a gene. The CDR3 is 15 amino acids. CDR3 amino acids: CASSTGTSGGYEQFF. CDR3 nucleotide sequence: TGTGCCAGCTCAACCGGGACTAGCGGGGGTTATGAGCAGTTCTTC. Variable domain in full (rest from reference TRBV2 and TRBJ2-1): EPEVTQTPSHQVTQMGQEVILRCVPISNHLYFYWYRQILGQKVEFLVSFYNNEISEKSEIFDDQFSVERPDGSNFTLKIRSTKLEDSAMYFCASSTGTSGGYEQFFGPGTRLTVL.

The V gene is TRBV6-5, the J gene TRBJ1-1; D is uncertain. Trimming stripped 7 bases from V and 0 bases from J, with 9 bases between. The CDR3 consists of 13 residues. CDR1 is MNHEY, CDR2 SVGAGI, per germline. CDR3 residues: CASTPGLNTEAFF. CDR3 DNA: TGTGCCAGCACCCCAGGCCTGAACACTGAAGCTTTCTTT.

The V gene is TRBV6-6, the J gene TRBJ1-1, with no clear D. The CDR3 consists of 14 residues. Germline CDR1 reads MNHNY; CDR2 reads SVGAGI (reference sequence). Trimming removed 0 bases at V and 8 bases at J, with 13 bases between. The CDR3 region has the DNA TGTGCCAGCAGTTACTCAGAGCTTGCCTCCGAAGCTTTCTTT. Translating it yields CASSYSELASEAFF.

This chain joins TRBV5-1 and TRBJ2-3; 7 bases are shared with TRBD2. The CDR3 extends over 14 amino acids. Germline V lookup: CDR1 SGHRS, CDR2 YFSETQ. V was pared by 4 bases and J by 5 bases, with 7 bases of the junction left unmatched. The DNA for the CDR3 is TGCGCCAGCAGCCTAACGGGGGGTGGAGATACGCAGTATTTT. Protein product: CASSLTGGGDTQYF.

The chain uses TRBV29-1 and TRBJ2-5, with TRBD1 as a possible D gene (6 bases). This CDR3 region has 13 residues. Germline CDR1 and CDR2: SQVTM and ANQGSEA. V was shortened by 7 bases and J by 5 bases, with 17 bases between the two germline ends. CDR3 sequence reads: CSALPQGLETQYF. The CDR3, as DNA: TGCAGCGCACTCCCACAGGGATTGGAGACCCAGTACTTC. The whole variable domain, remainder taken from reference TRBV29-1 and TRBJ2-5, is SAVISQKPSRDICQRGTSLTIQCQVDSQVTMMFWYRQQPGQSLTLIATANQGSEATYESGFVIDKFPISRPNLTFSTLTVSNMSPEDSSIYLCSALPQGLETQYFGPGTRLLVL.

The rearrangement uses TRBV6-5 and TRBJ1-2; TRBD1 might be the D (5 bases). The CDR3 spans 14 residues. Germline V gives CDR1 MNHEY, CDR2 SVGAGI. V lost 6 bases, J lost 4 bases, and 15 bases lay in between. CDR3 nucleotide sequence: TGTGCCAGCAGGCCGGGGGGGTTAGGCTATGGCTACACCTTC. Its translation: CASRPGGLGYGYTF.

The chain links TRBV7-9 to TRBJ1-3; 7 bases agree with TRBD1. The CDR3 runs to 15 residues. J was trimmed by 3 bases and V by 2 bases; bases with no gene match: 4. Germline CDR1 is SEHNR and CDR2 is FQNEAQ (reference sequence). CDR3 region: CASSLKGAVGNTIYF. The CDR3 DNA reads TGTGCCAGCAGCTTAAAGGGGGCTGTTGGAAACACCATATATTTT. The full variable domain, rest sourced from reference TRBV7-9 and TRBJ1-3, is DTGVSQNPRHKITKRGQNVTFRCDPISEHNRLYWYRQTLGQGPEFLTYFQNEAQLEKSRLLSDRFSAERPKGSFSTLEIQRTEQGDSAMYLCASSLKGAVGNTIYFGEGSWLTVV.

This clone was detected once. CDR3 DNA: TGTGCCAGCAGCGGACAGGACAATTTACTAGCTGGGGGAAATGAAAAACTGTTTTTT. Amino acids: CASSGQDNLLAGGNEKLFF. The chain couples TRBV2 to TRBJ1-4, with 7 nucleotides matching TRBD1. The trim removed 6 bases at V and 5 bases at J, leaving 21 bases unmatched. The CDR3 consists of 19 residues. Germline lookup yields CDR1 SNHLY and CDR2 FYNNEI.

The chain joins TRBV18 to TRBJ2-4, with 7 bases matching TRBD1. With V trimmed by 3 bases and J by 3 bases, 5 bases remained unmatched. CDR1 KGHSH and CDR2 LQKENI come from the germline V gene. CDR3 length: 15 residues. The CDR3 DNA follows: TGTGCCAGCTCACCCCCGGGACAGTTCAAAAACATTCAGTACTTC. It translates to CASSPPGQFKNIQYF. The entire variable domain, with the rest obtained from reference TRBV18 and TRBJ2-4, is as follows: NAGVMQNPRHLVRRRGQEARLRCSPMKGHSHVYWYRQLPEEGLKFMVYLQKENIIDESGMPKERFSAEFPKEGPSILRIQQVVRGDSAAYFCASSPPGQFKNIQYFGAGTRLSVL.

This clone is large. Compared with germline, one end of the junction differs, possibly owing to a read error. V gene TRBV7-7 combines with J gene TRBJ2-2; tentatively, D is TRBD1 (6 bases). Germline lookup yields CDR1 SSHAT and CDR2 FNYEAQ (reference sequence). CDR3 size: 15 residues. This chain's CDR3 is CASSFGRGNTGELFF. For the CDR3, the DNA is TGTGCTAGCAGCTTCGGCAGGGGGAACACCGGGGAGCTGTTTTTT.

The chain links TRBV6-5 to TRBJ2-6, with a weak D call TRBD1 (6 bases). CDR1 is MNHEY, CDR2 SVGAGI, per germline. Trimming pared 7 bases from V and 3 bases from J, leaving 7 bases between. There are 13 residues in the CDR3. This chain's CDR3 is CASKGVGANVLTF. Written as DNA, the CDR3 is TGTGCCAGCAAGGGGGTTGGGGCCAACGTCCTGACTTTC.

The chain joins TRBV11-2 to TRBJ2-5, with TRBD1 identical over 10 bases. The germline V gene has CDR1 SGHAT and CDR2 FQNNGV. The CDR3 runs to 15 residues. V shed 2 bases, J shed 6 bases, and the junction held 6 bases outside the gene matches. Written as DNA, the CDR3 is TGTGCCAGCAGCTTACCCTCGGGACAGGGGAAGACCCAGTACTTC. Translating it yields CASSLPSGQGKTQYF.

This chain connects TRBV7-8 to TRBJ1-3, with a possible D match to TRBD1 (5 bases). Trimming took 2 bases from V and 0 from J, leaving 17 bases between them. The CDR3 runs to 18 residues. CDR1 and CDR2 (germline): SGHVS, FQNEAQ. CDR3 nucleotide sequence: TGTGCCAGCAGCTTAACAACTCGTTCAGGGCGCTCTGGAAACACCATATATTTT. It codes for CASSLTTRSGRSGNTIYF.

V gene TRBV11-3 combines with J gene TRBJ2-6; tentatively, D is TRBD2 (7 bases). Trimming removed 8 bases from V and 3 bases from J, with 20 bases in between. This CDR3 has 17 residues. Per germline, CDR1 SGHNT and CDR2 YENEEA. The CDR3 here is CASPTLGGALGANVLTF. DNA for the CDR3: TGTGCCAGCCCTACCTTGGGGGGGGCGCTTGGGGCCAACGTCCTGACTTTC.

V is TRBV5-4 and J is TRBJ2-5, with TRBD2 as a possible D gene (7 bases). Germline CDR1 and CDR2: SGHNT and YYREEE (reference sequence). There are 14 residues in the CDR3. Trimming left V 4 bases short and J 5 bases short, with 15 bases between. The CDR3 is CASSGGGLTETQYF. The DNA for the CDR3 is TGTGCCAGCAGCGGGGGGGGCCTAACGGAGACCCAGTACTTC.

The CDR3 spells CASSPGVFGSYNEQFF. The CDR3 DNA reads TGTGCCAGCAGCCCGGGGGTATTCGGCTCCTACAATGAGCAGTTCTTC. The gene calls are TRBV7-7 and TRBJ2-1, with D tentatively TRBD2 (6 bases). The CDR3 is made up of 16 amino acids. Germline V gene sequence: CDR1 SSHAT, CDR2 FNYEAQ (reference sequence). With 5 bases removed from V and 0 bases from J, the gap between germline ends came to 14 bases.